Reported below is one T cell receptor beta chain. No antigen is known for it. The germline gene is not matched at one end of the junction; a read error may be the cause. This specimen belongs to a study of T cells in narcolepsy. Study as a whole: Patients with NT1 or NT2 and healthy control donors were enrolled.

The CDR3 is made up of 13 amino acids. The V gene's germline CDR1 is SEHNR and CDR2 FQNEAQ (reference sequence). Study-level results: Autoreactive clone sequences were missing from some blood memory CD4+ repertoires. Reportedly, autoreactive clonotypes were serially detected in patients' blood but not controls'. Same-patient CSF and blood CD4+ T cell clonotypes included HCRT-specific and TRIB2-specific autoreactive ones.

Clones were sequenced by immunoSEQ multiplex PCR, and TCRdb holds only the in-frame ones, with some missing. The sample has 25,000 to 35,000 clones, 75% to 85% seen once. This chain connects TRBV7-9 to TRBJ1-2, with TRBD1 matching 9 bases. The specimen was CD45RA- memory CD4+ T cells from PBMCs. The source of this sequence is a human donor with narcolepsy. CDR3 sequence reads: CASSLGQGGHWYF. In DNA form, the CDR3 reads TGTGCCAGCAGCTTAGGACAGGGGGGGCACTGGTACTTC.